These T cell receptor beta chains were read from a single sample in a study of T cells in Graves' hyperthyroidism and ophthalmopathy. MiXCR, run by TCRdb on the multiplex PCR reads, gives a single entry per CDR3 protein. The sample contains roughly 500,000 distinct CDR3 sequences, roughly 22% of which appear only once. The source material was blood. The receptors come from a woman aged 70-85 years with Graves' ophthalmopathy. Both conserved end residues are part of each CDR3. The D gene is left open where the match is weak. Clone size appears in some rows only: once, few, many, or a class for an expanded clone.

. TRBJ1-3 . TRBV6-1 CASRLGGAGNTIYF TGTGCCAGCAGATTAGGAGGAGCTGGAAACACCATATATTTT
. TRBJ1-1 . TRBV18 CASSPPRRNTEAFF TGTGCCAGCTCACCACCGAGGAGGAACACTGAAGCTTTCTTT
TRBD1 TRBJ1-2 once TRBV5-4 CASSQGTGYGGYTF TGTGCCAGCAGCCAAGGGACAGGGTATGGAGGCTACACCTTC
TRBD2 TRBJ2-7 . TRBV28 CASSFGREIYEQYF TGTGCCAGCAGTTTTGGGCGGGAGATCTACGAGCAGTACTTC
. TRBJ1-3 . TRBV7-9 CASSPRGFGNTIYF TGTGCCAGCAGCCCACGGGGATTCGGAAACACCATATATTTT
. TRBJ1-2 . TRBV19 CASNDRYYGYTF TGTGCCAGTAACGACAGATACTATGGCTACACCTTC
TRBD1 TRBJ2-5 . TRBV14 CASSPRQGAVGYF TGTGCCAGCAGCCCAAGACAGGGGGCGGTCGGTTACTTC
. TRBJ1-5 few TRBV5-4 CASSVDRGAMEPQHF TGTGCCAGCAGCGTGGACCGGGGGGCAATGGAGCCCCAGCATTTT
. TRBJ1-1 few TRBV5-1 CASSSHKNTEAFF TGCGCCAGCAGCTCCCACAAGAACACTGAAGCTTTCTTT
. TRBJ2-2 many TRBV6-1 CASTGPTGELFF TGTGCCAGCACGGGACCGACCGGGGAGCTGTTTTTT
. TRBJ1-5 few TRBV20-1 CSASGRSQPQHF TGCAGTGCTAGTGGACGATCTCAGCCCCAGCATTTT
. TRBJ2-5 . TRBV3-1 CASSPPWVRETQYF TGTGCCAGCAGCCCTCCGTGGGTGAGGGAGACCCAGTACTTC
TRBD1 TRBJ1-6 . TRBV30 CAWSWAGGTSPLHF TGTGCCTGGAGCTGGGCAGGGGGAACTTCACCCCTCCACTTT
. TRBJ1-1 many TRBV29-1 CSVDSGTWGTEAFF TGCAGCGTTGATTCCGGGACTTGGGGAACTGAAGCTTTCTTT
TRBD1 TRBJ1-4 few TRBV29-1 CSVVRQGMSKLFF TGCAGCGTTGTGAGACAGGGAATGTCAAAACTGTTTTTT
. TRBJ1-6 few TRBV2 CASSDLNRRPLHF TGTGCCAGCAGTGACCTTAACAGGAGACCCCTCCACTTT
TRBD1 TRBJ1-1 . TRBV2 CASRITGVTEAFF TGTGCCAGCAGGATTACAGGGGTCACTGAAGCTTTCTTT
. TRBJ2-7 many TRBV20-1 CSASAPPKGNEQYF TGCAGTGCTAGCGCCCCCCCAAAGGGGAACGAGCAGTACTTC
. TRBJ2-5 few TRBV5-1 CASSLEARGQETQYF TGCGCCAGCAGCTTGGAAGCCAGGGGACAAGAGACCCAGTACTTC
. TRBJ1-5 many TRBV7-3 CASSFRGGDQPQHF TGTGCCAGCAGCTTCAGGGGAGGGGATCAGCCCCAGCATTTT
. TRBJ2-7 many TRBV7-2 CASSPGGLTYEQYF TGTGCCAGCAGCCCTGGAGGCCTTACCTACGAGCAGTACTTC
TRBD2 TRBJ2-7 many TRBV20-1 CSASGRGEQYF TGCAGTGCCAGCGGGAGAGGCGAGCAGTACTTC
. TRBJ1-4 . TRBV7-9 CASSSRVNEKLFF TGTGCCAGCAGCAGCCGGGTCAATGAAAAACTGTTTTTT
TRBD1 TRBJ1-5 . TRBV20-1 CSARGQGISSNQPQHF TGCAGTGCTAGGGGACAGGGAATCTCGAGCAATCAGCCCCAGCATTTT
. TRBJ1-2 . TRBV7-9 CASSVSHYGYTF TGTGCCAGCAGCGTAAGCCACTATGGCTACACCTTC
. TRBJ2-7 . TRBV7-2 CASSLVAGASYEQYF TGTGCCAGCAGCTTGGTGGCAGGGGCCTCCTACGAGCAGTACTTC
. TRBJ2-7 few TRBV6-1 CASSSLGVPYEQYF TGTGCCAGCAGTTCCCTTGGCGTTCCCTACGAGCAGTACTTC
TRBD2 TRBJ2-7 many TRBV20-1 CSARDYAGGTEQYF TGCAGTGCTAGAGATTACGCGGGAGGGACCGAGCAGTACTTC